This passage covers 21 T cell receptor beta chains from one sample sequenced in a study of TIL therapy for anti-PD-1-resistant metastatic lung cancer. This sample's time point: pre-treatment sample, taken before nivolumab and TIL therapy. The immunoSEQ assay was v3. This table comes from immunoSEQ multiplex PCR, and its TCRdb copy is limited to in-frame clones, with some not included. There are approximately 45,000 clones in the sample; 65% to 80% occur only once, and about 16% lies in the top ten. This sample comprised blood, obtained at baseline. These receptors were collected from a man in his 70s with non-small cell lung cancer.

CDR3 amino acids: CASSLRSGYGYTF. In nucleotides, the CDR3 is TGTGCCAGCAGTTTAAGGTCCGGCTATGGCTACACCTTC. The rearrangement links TRBV27 to TRBJ1-2; D unresolved. This CDR3 region has 13 residues. V lost 2 bases, J lost 4 bases, and 8 bases lay in between. Germline assignment: CDR1 MNHEY and CDR2 SMNVEV (reference sequence).

The genes are TRBV21-1 and TRBJ2-1; the table's D call, TRBD2, was not checked against the DNA. TRBV21-1 is a pseudogene. The CDR3 is 17 amino acids. The CDR3 is CASSNPTGLGAYNEQFF. The CDR3 DNA is TGTGCCAGCAGCAACCCAACGGGACTCGGGGCCTACAATGAGCAGTTCTTC.

This chain uses TRBV18 with TRBJ2-7; D not resolved. Trimming removed 0 bases from V and 6 bases from J, with 9 bases in between. The CDR3 is made up of 13 amino acids. From germline, CDR1 is KGHSH and CDR2 LQKENI. The CDR3 reads CASSPPTRFEQYF. The CDR3 DNA reads as TGTGCCAGCTCACCACCAACCCGATTCGAGCAGTACTTC. Full variable domain (rest looked up from reference TRBV18 and TRBJ2-7): NAGVMQNPRHLVRRRGQEARLRCSPMKGHSHVYWYRQLPEEGLKFMVYLQKENIIDESGMPKERFSAEFPKEGPSILRIQQVVRGDSAAYFCASSPPTRFEQYFGPGTRLTVT.

This chain joins TRBV19 and TRBJ1-4; D call uncertain. Germline V gene lookup returns CDR1 LNHDA and CDR2 SQIVND (reference sequence). Deletions cut 5 bases from V and 5 bases from J, with 12 bases between. The CDR3 sequence is 14 residues long. DNA of the CDR3: TGTGCCAGTAGTTCCGGGCAGTGGAATGAAAAACTGTTTTTT. Translated: CASSSGQWNEKLFF.

This chain connects TRBV2 to TRBJ2-1, with 8 nucleotides matching TRBD2. CDR1 is SNHLY, CDR2 FYNNEI, per germline. There are 15 residues in the CDR3. J gave up 5 bases and V 1 base, and 4 bases lay outside the gene matches. The DNA for the CDR3 is TGTGCCAGCAGTGAAGAGGGACTAGTCAACAATGAGCAGTTCTTC. Protein product: CASSEEGLVNNEQFF.

CDR3 residues: CSVEGTSGRNNEQFF. CDR3 coding DNA: TGCAGCGTTGAGGGGACTAGCGGGAGGAACAATGAGCAGTTCTTC. The V and J genes are TRBV29-1 and TRBJ2-1; 15 positions agree with TRBD2. The V gene end was trimmed by 3 bases and the J gene end by 5 bases; junction bases not matched to a gene: 2. The length of the CDR3 is 15 residues. From germline, CDR1 is SQVTM and CDR2 ANQGSEA.

The V and J genes are TRBV30 and TRBJ2-7; D gene ambiguous. The CDR3 loop spans 14 amino acids. Germline-derived CDR1 and CDR2 are GTSNPN and SVGIG (reference sequence). The germline V and J ends were trimmed by 1 base and 3 bases, with 13 bases remaining between them. The CDR3 nucleotides are TGTGCCTGGAGTGCGCGGCAGAGAAGCTACGAGCAGTACTTC. It is translated as CAWSARQRSYEQYF. The whole variable domain, filled in from reference TRBV30 and TRBJ2-7, reads SQTIHQWPATLVQPVGSPLSLECTVEGTSNPNLYWYRQAAGRGLQLLFYSVGIGQISSEVPQNLSASRPQDRQFILSSKKLLLSDSGFYLCAWSARQRSYEQYFGPGTRLTVT.

This clone came up a few times. The CDR3 sequence is CASSVGPLTNYGYTF. In nucleotides, the CDR3 is TGTGCCAGCAGCGTAGGTCCGCTAACTAACTATGGCTACACCTTC. The V gene is TRBV9, the J gene TRBJ1-2; D is undetermined. Trimming took off 0 bases at V and 0 bases at J, with 9 bases between the two ends. The CDR3 runs to 15 residues. Per the germline V gene, CDR1 is SGDLS and CDR2 is YYNGEE.

This clone was picked up a small number of times. The rearrangement joins TRBV2 to TRBJ2-7; D not certain. The CDR3 length is 12 residues. Looked up from germline, CDR1 is SNHLY and CDR2 is FYNNEI. The V end was cut by 4 bases, the J end by 3 bases, with 7 bases between. The chain's CDR3 is CASSVTGYEQYF. The CDR3 DNA follows: TGTGCCAGCAGTGTAACGGGCTACGAGCAGTACTTC. The variable domain in full, completed from reference TRBV2 and TRBJ2-7, reads EPEVTQTPSHQVTQMGQEVILRCVPISNHLYFYWYRQILGQKVEFLVSFYNNEISEKSEIFDDQFSVERPDGSNFTLKIRSTKLEDSAMYFCASSVTGYEQYFGPGTRLTVT.

The chain links TRBV2 to TRBJ2-1, with 7 positions matching TRBD2. The CDR3 totals 12 residues. The V gene's germline CDR1 is SNHLY and CDR2 FYNNEI. V was pared by 5 bases and J by 14 bases, with 9 bases of the junction left unmatched. DNA of the CDR3: TGTGCCAGCAGTTTTAGCGGGTCGAGAGAGTTCTTC. It yields the protein CASSFSGSREFF.

The J gene is TRBJ2-7, the V gene TRBV27; D perhaps matches TRBD1 (5 bases). Trimming took off 6 bases at V and 6 bases at J, with 21 bases between the two ends. The CDR3 is 15 amino acids. The germline gives CDR1 MNHEY, CDR2 SMNVEV (reference sequence). In nucleotides, the CDR3 is TGTGCCAGCAGAGATGTGGCTTCGATCCAGGGCGAGCAGTACTTC. Protein: CASRDVASIQGEQYF.

This rearrangement joins TRBV29-1 to TRBJ2-7; no clear D gene. The length of the CDR3 is 12 residues. Germline values: CDR1 SQVTM, CDR2 ANQGSEA. The V and J ends lost 4 bases and 4 bases respectively, with 11 bases between them. The CDR3 region is CSVASDSYEQYF. Written as DNA, the CDR3 is TGCAGCGTTGCGTCAGATTCATACGAGCAGTACTTC.

The chain combines TRBV27 with TRBJ2-7; 7 nucleotides align to TRBD1. The CDR3 has 14 amino acids. Germline values: CDR1 MNHEY, CDR2 SMNVEV (reference sequence). V was pared by 3 bases and J by 6 bases, with 8 bases of the junction left unmatched. CDR3 nucleotide sequence: TGTGCCAGCAGTTTCGGGACAGAGGTAATCGAGCAGTACTTC. This gives the protein CASSFGTEVIEQYF.

The chain combines TRBV4-2 with TRBJ2-7; tentative D call: TRBD2 (5 bases). V shed 5 bases and J shed 3 bases, with 11 bases lying between them. Germline CDR1 is LGHNA and CDR2 is YNFKEQ. The CDR3 sequence is 13 residues long. The CDR3 nucleotides are TGTGCCAGCAGCGGGAGTCGAAGCTACGAGCAGTACTTC. Translating gives CASSGSRSYEQYF.

V usage is TRBV9 and J usage is TRBJ2-7; 10 bases fit TRBD2. Germline loops: CDR1 SGDLS, CDR2 YYNGEE. The CDR3 consists of 15 residues. V lost 0 bases, J lost 4 bases, and 4 bases stayed unmatched. The CDR3 here is CASSVASGSIYEQYF. The CDR3 region has the DNA TGTGCCAGCAGCGTAGCTAGCGGGAGCATATACGAGCAGTACTTC.

The rearrangement uses TRBV11-2 and TRBJ2-1; TRBD2 matches 7 bases. V shed 4 bases, J shed 1 base, and the junction held 4 bases outside the gene matches. Germline V gives CDR1 SGHAT, CDR2 FQNNGV. The CDR3 has 15 amino acids. CDR3 loop: CASSSRDYSYNEQFF. Here the CDR3 DNA reads TGTGCCAGCAGCTCTCGGGACTATTCCTACAATGAGCAGTTCTTC.

The chain links TRBV7-9 to TRBJ1-1; D is uncertain. The ends were cut back, 5 bases at V and 0 bases at J, with 13 bases in the middle. The CDR3 totals 15 residues. CDR1 is SEHNR and CDR2 is FQNEAQ in the germline V gene (reference sequence). The CDR3 region is CASSQTGGLNTEAFF. CDR3 DNA: TGTGCCAGCAGCCAGACGGGTGGGCTGAACACTGAAGCTTTCTTT.

J is TRBJ1-2 and V is TRBV19; TRBD1 matches at 10 bases. V shed 0 bases and J 3 bases; nucleotides not matched to a gene: 4. Germline values: CDR1 LNHDA, CDR2 SQIVND (reference sequence). The CDR3 is 16 residues long. In DNA form, the CDR3 reads TGTGCCAGTAGTATAGACCGGACAGGGGGTCACTATGGCTACACCTTC. Residues: CASSIDRTGGHYGYTF.

This clone was counted once. The rearrangement uses TRBV18 and TRBJ2-1; unclear D gene. Germline V CDR1 and CDR2: KGHSH, LQKENI. V lost 1 base to trimming and J lost 2 bases, with 18 bases between them. The CDR3 runs to 18 residues. The CDR3 region has the DNA TGTGCCAGCTCACCACGGGGTCCTAGTTCCTGGACCTACAATGAGCAGTTCTTC. Amino acids: CASSPRGPSSWTYNEQFF.

This rearrangement joins TRBV7-2 to TRBJ2-3; D possibly corresponds to TRBD2 (5 bases). V was shortened by 5 bases and J by 2 bases, with 11 bases between the two germline ends. Germline CDR1 reads SGHTA; CDR2 reads FQGNSA. The CDR3 length is 14 residues. CDR3 amino acids: CASSPSGNTDTQYF. The CDR3 DNA reads as TGTGCCAGCAGCCCAAGCGGAAACACAGATACGCAGTATTTT. The full variable domain, completed using reference TRBV7-2 and TRBJ2-3, is GAGVSQSPSNKVTEKGKDVELRCDPISGHTALYWYRQSLGQGLEFLIYFQGNSAPDKSGLPSDRFSAERTGGSVSTLTIQRTQQEDSAVYLCASSPSGNTDTQYFGPGTRLTVL.

The chain joins TRBV6-5 to TRBJ2-5; 8 bases match TRBD1. Trimming at V came to 5 bases and at J to 5 bases, leaving 4 bases not matched to a gene. The CDR3 length is 13 residues. The germline V gene encodes CDR1 MNHEY and CDR2 SVGAGI. CDR3 coding DNA: TGTGCCAGCAGTCGGACAGGGAAGGAGACCCAGTACTTC. Protein: CASSRTGKETQYF.